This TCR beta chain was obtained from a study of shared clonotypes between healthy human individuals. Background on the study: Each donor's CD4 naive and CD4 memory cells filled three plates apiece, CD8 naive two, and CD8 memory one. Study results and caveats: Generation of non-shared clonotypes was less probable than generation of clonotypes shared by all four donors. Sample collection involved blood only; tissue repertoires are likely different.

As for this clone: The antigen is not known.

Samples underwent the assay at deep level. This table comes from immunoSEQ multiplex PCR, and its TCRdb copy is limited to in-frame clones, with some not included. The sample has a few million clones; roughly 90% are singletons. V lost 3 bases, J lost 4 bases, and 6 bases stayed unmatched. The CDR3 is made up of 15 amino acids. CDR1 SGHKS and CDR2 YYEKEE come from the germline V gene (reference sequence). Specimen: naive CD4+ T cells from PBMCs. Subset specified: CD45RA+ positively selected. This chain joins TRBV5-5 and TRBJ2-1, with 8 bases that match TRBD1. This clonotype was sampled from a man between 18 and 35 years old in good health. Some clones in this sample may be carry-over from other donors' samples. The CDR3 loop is CASSSDRGRYNEQFF. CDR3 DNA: TGTGCCAGCAGCTCCGACAGGGGAAGATACAATGAGCAGTTCTTC. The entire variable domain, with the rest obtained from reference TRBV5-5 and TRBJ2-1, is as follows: DAGVTQSPTHLIKTRGQQVTLRCSPISGHKSVSWYQQVLGQGPQFIFQYYEKEERGRGNFPDRFSARQFPNYSSELNVNALLLGDSALYLCASSSDRGRYNEQFFGPGTRLTVL.